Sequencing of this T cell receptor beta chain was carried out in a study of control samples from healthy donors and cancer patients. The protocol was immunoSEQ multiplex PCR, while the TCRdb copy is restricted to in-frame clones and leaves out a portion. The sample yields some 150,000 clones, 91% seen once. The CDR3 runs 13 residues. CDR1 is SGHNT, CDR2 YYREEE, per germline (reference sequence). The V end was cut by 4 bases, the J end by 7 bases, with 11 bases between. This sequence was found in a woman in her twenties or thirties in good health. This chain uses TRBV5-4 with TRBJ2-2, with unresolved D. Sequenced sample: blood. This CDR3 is CASSRRPDGELFF. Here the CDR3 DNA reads TGTGCCAGCAGCCGTCGACCGGACGGGGAGCTGTTTTTT.